The source of this T cell receptor beta chain is a study of T-cell reconstitution after alpha-beta-depleted transplantation in children. Germline CDR1 is MNHNS and CDR2 is SASEGT. V lost 10 bases, J lost 0 bases, and 16 bases lay in between. This CDR3 spans 15 amino acids. It was with unique molecular identifiers that the TCRbeta library was prepared. A single record per CDR3 protein comes from TCRdb applying MiXCR to the PCR reads. In the table there are under 450,000 distinct CDR3 sequences, more than 10% of which are singletons. This TCR derives from a human donor who donated a stem cell graft to a child with Fanconi anemia. This sequence joins TRBV6-1 and TRBJ1-5, with D unresolved. Sequences were derived from PBMCs, sampled from the stem cell graft. Here the CDR3 DNA reads TGTGCCACACGGCCGACATTAAATAGCAATCAGCCCCAGCATTTT. This gives the protein CATRPTLNSNQPQHF.